A single sample gave rise to the 16 T cell receptor beta chains below, sequenced in a study of blood T cell repertoires in COVID-19. The method was immunoSEQ multiplex PCR; TCRdb's version includes in-frame clones alone and lacks a portion of them. Of around 100,000 clones listed, 90% to 95% were seen once; the top ten hold less than 2.5%. Sequences were obtained from peripheral blood. These receptor sequences come from a middle-aged man with active COVID-19.

This sequence joins TRBV5-6 and TRBJ1-3; 7 bases agree with TRBD1. Per the germline V gene, CDR1 is SGHDT and CDR2 is YYEEEE. Trimming took 3 bases from V and 0 from J; bases not matched to a gene: 9. This CDR3 contains 17 residues. CDR3 nucleotides: TGTGCCAGCAGCTGGGGGCCAGGGGGTAGCTCTGGAAACACCATATATTTT. Protein: CASSWGPGGSSGNTIYF.

The J gene is TRBJ2-5, the V gene TRBV7-7; 7 bases are shared with TRBD1. The CDR3 runs 15 residues. Looked up from germline, CDR1 is SSHAT and CDR2 is FNYEAQ (reference sequence). V lost 5 bases to trimming and J lost 5 bases; unmatched junction nucleotides: 11. In DNA form, the CDR3 reads TGTGCCAGCAGCCTCTCATGGGACAGCTCGGAGACCCAGTACTTC. Encoded protein: CASSLSWDSSETQYF.

This chain connects TRBV6-5 to TRBJ2-7; no definite D call. V shed 6 bases and J shed 1 base, with 7 bases lying between them. CDR1 and CDR2 (germline): MNHEY, SVGAGI. The CDR3 loop spans 12 amino acids. CDR3 protein: CASSDSSYEQYF. CDR3 DNA sequence: TGTGCCAGCAGCGACTCGTCCTACGAGCAGTACTTC.

The chain carries TRBV19 and TRBJ1-1; 7 nucleotides agree with TRBD1. The CDR3 loop spans 14 amino acids. V lost 4 bases to trimming and J lost 2 bases; unmatched junction nucleotides: 4. CDR1 LNHDA and CDR2 SQIVND come from the germline V gene (reference sequence). CDR3 bases: TGTGCCAGTAGTACCTACAGGGGAAACACTGAAGCTTTCTTT. It yields the protein CASSTYRGNTEAFF.

The chain combines TRBV30 with TRBJ2-1; TRBD1 matches at 10 bases. CDR3 length equals 15 residues. J lost 7 bases, V lost 2 bases, and 8 bases had no gene match. The germline gives CDR1 GTSNPN, CDR2 SVGIG (reference sequence). The CDR3 DNA is TGTGCCTGGAGTCATCTCGGGACAGGGGAGAATGAGCAGTTCTTC. It translates to CAWSHLGTGENEQFF.

The V gene is TRBV2, the J gene TRBJ2-1, with a possible D match to TRBD1 (5 bases). Germline assignment: CDR1 SNHLY and CDR2 FYNNEI. V was trimmed by 6 bases and J by 7 bases, leaving 13 bases between them. The CDR3 is made up of 13 amino acids. The DNA for the CDR3 is TGTGCCAGCAGGGGCACAGGATCGAATGAGCAGTTCTTC. Translation gives CASRGTGSNEQFF.

V gene TRBV5-4 combines with J gene TRBJ2-2, with TRBD2 identical over 10 bases. CDR1 is SGHNT, CDR2 YYREEE, per germline (reference sequence). CDR3 size: 15 residues. Unmatched junction bases numbered 4, after V lost 4 bases and J lost 4 bases. This chain's CDR3 is CASSAGTSVTGELFF. CDR3 coding DNA: TGTGCCAGCAGCGCCGGGACTAGCGTCACCGGGGAGCTGTTTTTT.

This clone was recorded once. The chain recombines TRBV7-9 with TRBJ1-6; 9 positions match TRBD1. With V trimmed by 3 bases and J by 6 bases, 6 bases remained unmatched. The CDR3 is made up of 16 amino acids. CDR1 and CDR2 (germline): SEHNR, FQNEAQ (reference sequence). CDR3 nucleotides: TGTGCCAGCAGCTTCTCCGGGACAGGGAGTAATTCACCCCTCCACTTT. Protein product: CASSFSGTGSNSPLHF.

V usage is TRBV9 and J usage is TRBJ2-2; 8 bases line up with TRBD1. Germline V lookup: CDR1 SGDLS, CDR2 YYNGEE. V gave up 1 base and J gave up 1 base; unmatched junction bases: 3. CDR3 length equals 16 residues. The CDR3 reads CASSVRGTGNTGELFF. CDR3 nucleotide sequence: TGTGCCAGCAGCGTAAGAGGGACAGGGAACACCGGGGAGCTGTTTTTT.

V usage is TRBV5-4 and J usage is TRBJ2-1; tentative D call: TRBD1 (8 bases). The CDR3 is 13 residues long. Trimming took 6 bases from V and 7 from J, leaving 14 bases between them. The V gene's germline CDR1 is SGHNT and CDR2 YYREEE (reference sequence). The CDR3 here is CASNEQGGNEQFF. The CDR3 DNA reads as TGTGCCAGCAACGAACAGGGGGGGAATGAGCAGTTCTTC.

The V and J genes are TRBV28 and TRBJ1-6, with 9 bases matching TRBD1. Germline trimming cut 4 bases from V and 9 bases from J; bases unmatched to any gene: 7. Germline-derived CDR1 and CDR2 are MDHEN and SYDVKM. The CDR3 totals 15 residues. CDR3 residues: CASSSPGQGGSPLHF. The CDR3 DNA sequence: TGTGCCAGCAGTTCCCCGGGACAGGGAGGTTCACCCCTCCACTTT.

The chain carries TRBV5-1 and TRBJ2-7; TRBD1 matches 7 bases. V was clipped by 3 bases and J by 1 base; unmatched bases: 4. There are 14 residues in the CDR3. Germline values: CDR1 SGHRS, CDR2 YFSETQ. This CDR3 is CASSSGTVSYEQYF. Here the CDR3 DNA reads TGCGCCAGCAGCTCCGGGACAGTATCCTACGAGCAGTACTTC.

This rearrangement joins TRBV19 to TRBJ1-2; D may be TRBD1 (5 bases). This CDR3 has 16 amino acids. CDR1 LNHDA and CDR2 SQIVND come from the germline V gene (reference sequence). Trimming stripped 2 bases from V and 0 bases from J, with 13 bases between. The CDR3 region has the DNA TGTGCCAGTAGTATACGGCTGACAGAGACTAACTATGGCTACACCTTC. This translates into CASSIRLTETNYGYTF.

The CDR3 nucleotides are TGTGCCACCAGCAGAGATCGGGGTCGGGGTGAGCAGTTCTTC. The encoded protein is CATSRDRGRGEQFF. This rearrangement joins TRBV15 to TRBJ2-1, with D possibly TRBD2 on 5 matching bases. The CDR3 has 14 amino acids. Germline V gives CDR1 LNHNV, CDR2 YYDKDF (reference sequence). V was shortened by 0 bases and J by 9 bases, with 12 bases between the two germline ends.

The V and J genes are TRBV15 and TRBJ2-5; possibly TRBD1 for D (6 bases). Per germline, CDR1 LNHNV and CDR2 YYDKDF (reference sequence). Trimming removed 3 bases from V and 7 bases from J, with 18 bases in between. There are 15 residues in the CDR3. The CDR3 loop reads CATSRPLGAGGTQYF. CDR3 sequence (DNA): TGTGCCACCAGCAGGCCTTTGGGGGCAGGTGGGACCCAGTACTTC.

The gene calls are TRBV19 and TRBJ1-5; 8 nucleotides match TRBD1. The CDR3 has 14 amino acids. Germline V lookup: CDR1 LNHDA, CDR2 SQIVND (reference sequence). With 5 bases clipped from V and 2 bases from J, the junction kept 2 bases outside the gene matches. The CDR3: CASSGTGGNQPQHF. CDR3 sequence (DNA): TGTGCCAGTAGTGGGACAGGTGGCAATCAGCCCCAGCATTTT.